This passage covers 16 T cell receptor beta chains from one sample sequenced in a study of T cell repertoires in cytomegalovirus infection. No antigens are known for them. TCRdb redid the calling of the reads with MiXCR, one entry per CDR3 protein. The sample lists 550,000 to 850,000 distinct CDR3 sequences; around a third were seen once. The material sequenced was cultured PBMCs, taken from culture after CMV antigen stimulation. These receptors were taken from a human donor in good health (CMV status not recorded). Some clones in this sample may be carry-over from other donors' samples.

This clonotype was picked up a small number of times. This chain uses TRBV5-5 with TRBJ2-3, with D possibly matching TRBD1 (6 bases). V lost 6 bases, J lost 2 bases, and 19 bases lay in between. Looked up from germline, CDR1 is SGHKS and CDR2 is YYEKEE (reference sequence). The CDR3 has 16 residues. Here the CDR3 reads CASTTGPGESTDTQYF. CDR3 nucleotides: TGTGCCAGCACTACCGGCCCAGGGGAGTCCACAGATACGCAGTATTTT.

CDR3 nucleotide sequence: TGCAGTGCTAGAGAGGCTCGGGGAGTGGGTGAGCAGTTCTTC. Encoded protein: CSAREARGVGEQFF. This rearrangement joins TRBV20-1 to TRBJ2-1; tentative D call: TRBD2 (5 bases). The V and J ends lost 0 bases and 9 bases respectively, with 15 bases between them. The CDR3 length is 14 residues. The V gene's germline CDR1 is DFQATT and CDR2 SNEGSKA (reference sequence).

The chain uses TRBV2 and TRBJ2-3; TRBD2 matches at 7 bases. This CDR3 region has 14 residues. After removal of 6 bases from V and 1 base from J, the junction contained 4 bases not matched to a gene. Per the germline V gene, CDR1 is SNHLY and CDR2 is FYNNEI. CDR3: CASRGRVGTDTQYF. The CDR3 DNA is TGTGCCAGCAGGGGGAGGGTTGGCACAGATACGCAGTATTTT.

A few counts support this clonotype. The chain recombines TRBV12-3 or TRBV12-4 with TRBJ2-7; 8 positions match TRBD1. This CDR3 is 14 amino acids long. The trim removed 6 bases at V and 9 bases at J, leaving 13 bases unmatched. This CDR3 is CASSPAGGRLRQYF. As DNA, the CDR3 is TGTGCCAGCAGCCCAGCAGGGGGCCGCCTGCGGCAGTACTTC.

This chain joins TRBV18 and TRBJ1-2; D remains ambiguous. This CDR3 region has 14 residues. The V end lost 2 bases, the J end lost 7 bases, and 14 bases lay between the germline ends. CDR1 and CDR2 from the germline V gene are KGHSH and LQKENI. The CDR3 protein is CASSPETPTGGYTF. CDR3 bases: TGTGCCAGCTCACCAGAAACACCAACCGGTGGCTACACCTTC.

This clonotype was seen a handful of times. The V gene is TRBV11-2, the J gene TRBJ1-1; D perhaps matches TRBD1 (5 bases). Germline CDR1 reads SGHAT; CDR2 reads FQNNGV. With 0 bases removed from V and 11 bases from J, the gap between germline ends came to 13 bases. The CDR3 is 13 residues long. The CDR3 reads CASSLDPTGTAFF. The CDR3 DNA reads as TGTGCCAGCAGCTTAGATCCCACCGGGACCGCTTTCTTT.

This sequence joins TRBV20-1 and TRBJ2-7, with 8 positions matching TRBD1. This CDR3 comprises 13 residues. Germline CDR1 reads DFQATT; CDR2 reads SNEGSKA (reference sequence). The V gene end was trimmed by 2 bases and the J gene end by 3 bases; junction bases not matched to a gene: 3. The CDR3 sequence: CSARSDRVYEQYF. The DNA for the CDR3 is TGCAGTGCTAGATCGGACAGGGTCTACGAGCAGTACTTC.

The chain carries TRBV4-1 and TRBJ1-5, with a weak D call TRBD1 (5 bases). V was cut by 0 bases and J by 6 bases, with 15 bases left in between. Germline V lookup: CDR1 MGHRA, CDR2 YSYEKL. The CDR3 extends over 16 amino acids. The CDR3 DNA is TGCGCCAGCAGCCAAGATCCAGGGTTGGGAAGTCAGCCCCAGCATTTT. Protein: CASSQDPGLGSQPQHF.

This clonotype was detected once. J is TRBJ2-5 and V is TRBV5-1, with TRBD2 identical over 10 bases. In germline, CDR1 is SGHRS, CDR2 YFSETQ. The ends lost 4 bases at V and 5 bases at J; junction bases unmatched: 8. The CDR3 length is 15 residues. The CDR3 nucleotides are TGCGCCAGCAGCCCCAGTCTAGCGGGGGAGGAGACCCAGTACTTC. Its translation is CASSPSLAGEETQYF.

This clonotype was counted a few times. V gene TRBV6-6 combines with J gene TRBJ2-7; a weak D match, TRBD1 (5 bases). CDR1 is MNHNY and CDR2 is SVGAGI in the germline V gene (reference sequence). This CDR3 has 13 amino acids. Trimming left V 2 bases short and J 2 bases short, with 7 bases between. CDR3 protein: CASSYGAAYEQYF. As DNA, the CDR3 is TGTGCCAGCAGTTACGGGGCAGCCTACGAGCAGTACTTC.

Only a few counts were recorded for this clonotype. V usage is TRBV5-1 and J usage is TRBJ2-7, with a tentative D call TRBD2 (5 bases). The V gene's germline CDR1 is SGHRS and CDR2 YFSETQ. This CDR3 has 13 residues. V lost 0 bases and J 6 bases, leaving 10 bases between the germline ends. The CDR3 nucleotides read TGCGCCAGCAGCTTGGTCGTAGAGGGCGAGCAGTACTTC. Residues: CASSLVVEGEQYF.

V usage is TRBV2 and J usage is TRBJ2-2; unclear D gene. There are 14 residues in the CDR3. V gave up 6 bases and J gave up 6 bases, with 14 bases separating them. Germline assignment: CDR1 SNHLY and CDR2 FYNNEI. The CDR3 DNA follows: TGTGCCAGCAGGTTCTCAGGCAGTTCCGGGGAGCTGTTTTTT. Its protein is CASRFSGSSGELFF.

This clonotype was seen a handful of times. The chain joins TRBV6-5 to TRBJ2-7; D unresolved. The length of the CDR3 is 13 residues. The ends were cut back, 5 bases at V and 3 bases at J, with 11 bases in the middle. CDR1 MNHEY and CDR2 SVGAGI come from the germline V gene. DNA of the CDR3: TGTGCCAGCAGTAGGACCTTCTACTACGAGCAGTACTTC. It specifies CASSRTFYYEQYF.

This clonotype was seen a handful of times. The chain couples TRBV18 to TRBJ1-1; 7 bases are shared with TRBD1. The V gene's germline CDR1 is KGHSH and CDR2 LQKENI. The V gene end was trimmed by 2 bases and the J gene end by 3 bases; junction bases not matched to a gene: 9. CDR3 length: 16 residues. This chain's CDR3 is CASSPVAGTEYTEAFF. CDR3 in DNA: TGTGCCAGCTCACCAGTGGCCGGGACAGAATACACTGAAGCTTTCTTT.

This clonotype was detected only once. The CDR3 sequence: CASSIGTLEFTGELFF. CDR3 bases: TGTGCCAGCAGCATAGGGACTCTAGAGTTCACCGGGGAGCTGTTTTTT. The chain uses TRBV5-4 and TRBJ2-2; D perhaps matches TRBD2 (6 bases). Germline V gene sequence: CDR1 SGHNT, CDR2 YYREEE (reference sequence). V lost 4 bases and J 4 bases, leaving 17 bases between the germline ends. The CDR3 is 16 amino acids.

The rearrangement joins TRBV27 to TRBJ2-3, with 10 bases lining up with TRBD1. The germline gives CDR1 MNHEY, CDR2 SMNVEV (reference sequence). With 5 bases clipped from V and 4 bases from J, the junction kept 6 bases outside the gene matches. This CDR3 spans 15 amino acids. The CDR3 DNA is TGTGCCAGCAGTAAGCGGGACAGGGGCCCAGATACGCAGTATTTT. Its protein is CASSKRDRGPDTQYF.